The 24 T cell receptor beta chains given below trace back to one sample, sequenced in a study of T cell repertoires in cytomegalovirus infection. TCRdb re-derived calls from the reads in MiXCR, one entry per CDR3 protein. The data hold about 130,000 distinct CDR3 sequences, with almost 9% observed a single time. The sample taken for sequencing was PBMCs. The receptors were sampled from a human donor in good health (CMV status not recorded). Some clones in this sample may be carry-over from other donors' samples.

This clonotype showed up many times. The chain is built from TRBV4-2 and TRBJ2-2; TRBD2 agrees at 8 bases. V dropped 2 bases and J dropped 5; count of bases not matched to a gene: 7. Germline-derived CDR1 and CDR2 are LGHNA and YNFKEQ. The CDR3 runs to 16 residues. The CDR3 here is CASSQPGGAGTGELFF. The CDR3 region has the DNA TGTGCCAGCAGCCAACCCGGGGGGGCGGGGACCGGGGAGCTGTTTTTT.

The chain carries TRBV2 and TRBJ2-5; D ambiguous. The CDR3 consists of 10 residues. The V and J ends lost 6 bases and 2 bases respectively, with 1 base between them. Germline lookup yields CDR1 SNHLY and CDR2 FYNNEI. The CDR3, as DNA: TGTGCCAGCAGACAAGAGACCCAGTACTTC. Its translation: CASRQETQYF.

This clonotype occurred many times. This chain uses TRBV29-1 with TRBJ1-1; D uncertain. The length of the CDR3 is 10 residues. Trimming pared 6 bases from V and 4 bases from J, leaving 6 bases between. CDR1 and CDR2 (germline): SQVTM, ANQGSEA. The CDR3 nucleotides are TGCAGCGTCACAACCACTGAAGCTTTCTTT. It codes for CSVTTTEAFF.

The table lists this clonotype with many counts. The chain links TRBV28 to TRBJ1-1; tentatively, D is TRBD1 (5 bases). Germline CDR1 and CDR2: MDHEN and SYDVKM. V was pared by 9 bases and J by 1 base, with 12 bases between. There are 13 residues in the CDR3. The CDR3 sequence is CASAHGGNTEAFF. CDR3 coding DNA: TGTGCCAGTGCTCATGGGGGGAACACTGAAGCTTTCTTT.

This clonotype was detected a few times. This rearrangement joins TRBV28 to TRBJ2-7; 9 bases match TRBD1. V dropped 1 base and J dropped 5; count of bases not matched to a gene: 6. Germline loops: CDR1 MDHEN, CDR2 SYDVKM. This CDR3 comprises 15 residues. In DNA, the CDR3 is TGTGCCAGCAGTTTATTGGGACAGGGAAGGAACGAGCAGTACTTC. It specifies CASSLLGQGRNEQYF.

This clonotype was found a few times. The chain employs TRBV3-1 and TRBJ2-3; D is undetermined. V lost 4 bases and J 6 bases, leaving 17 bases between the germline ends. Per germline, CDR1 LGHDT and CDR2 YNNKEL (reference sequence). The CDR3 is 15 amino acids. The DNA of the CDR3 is TGTGCCAGCAGCCGACGAAGGGCCCGATCGGATACGCAGTATTTT. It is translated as CASSRRRARSDTQYF.

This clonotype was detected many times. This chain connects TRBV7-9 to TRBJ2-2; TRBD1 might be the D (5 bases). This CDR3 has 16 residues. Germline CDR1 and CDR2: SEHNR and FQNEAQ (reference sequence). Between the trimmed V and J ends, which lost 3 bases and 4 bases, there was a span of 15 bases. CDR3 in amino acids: CASSFPGQKLTGELFF. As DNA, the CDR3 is TGTGCCAGCAGCTTCCCAGGGCAGAAACTCACCGGGGAGCTGTTTTTT.

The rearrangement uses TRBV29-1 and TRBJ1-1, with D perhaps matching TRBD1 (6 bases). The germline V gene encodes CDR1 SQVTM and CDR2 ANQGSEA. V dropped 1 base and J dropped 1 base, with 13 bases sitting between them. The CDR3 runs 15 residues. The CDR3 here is CSVEGQGGGNTEAFF. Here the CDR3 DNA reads TGCAGCGTTGAAGGGCAAGGAGGGGGGAACACTGAAGCTTTCTTT.

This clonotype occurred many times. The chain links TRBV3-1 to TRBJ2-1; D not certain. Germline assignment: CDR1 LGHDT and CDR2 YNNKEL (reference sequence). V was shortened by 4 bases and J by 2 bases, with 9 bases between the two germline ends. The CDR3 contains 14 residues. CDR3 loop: CASSLSRPYNEQFF. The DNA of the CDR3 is TGTGCCAGCAGCCTTAGTAGGCCCTACAATGAGCAGTTCTTC.

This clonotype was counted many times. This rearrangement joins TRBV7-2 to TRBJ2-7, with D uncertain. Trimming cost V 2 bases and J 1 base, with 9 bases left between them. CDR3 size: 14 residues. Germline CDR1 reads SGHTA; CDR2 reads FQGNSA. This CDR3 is CASSLLGRSYEQYF. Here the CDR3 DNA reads TGTGCCAGCAGCTTATTAGGCAGGTCCTACGAGCAGTACTTC.

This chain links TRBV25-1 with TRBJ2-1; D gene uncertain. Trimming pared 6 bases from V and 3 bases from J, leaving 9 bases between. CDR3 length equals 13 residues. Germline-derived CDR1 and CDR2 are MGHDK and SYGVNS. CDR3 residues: CASRSDIYNEQFF. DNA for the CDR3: TGTGCCAGCAGATCGGATATCTACAATGAGCAGTTCTTC.

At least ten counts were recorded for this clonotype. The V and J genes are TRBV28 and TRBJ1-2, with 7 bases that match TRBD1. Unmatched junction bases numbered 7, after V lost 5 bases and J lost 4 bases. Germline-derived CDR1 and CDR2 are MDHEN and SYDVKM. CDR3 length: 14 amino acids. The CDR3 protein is CASSPGQLSYGYTF. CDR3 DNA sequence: TGTGCCAGCAGTCCGGGACAGCTTTCCTATGGCTACACCTTC.

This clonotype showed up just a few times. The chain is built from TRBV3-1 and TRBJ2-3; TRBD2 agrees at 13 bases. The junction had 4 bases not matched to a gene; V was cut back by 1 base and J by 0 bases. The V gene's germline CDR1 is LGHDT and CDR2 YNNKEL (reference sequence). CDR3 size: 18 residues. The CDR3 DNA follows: TGTGCCAGCAGCCAAGTTGGACTAGCGGGGGTGAGCACAGATACGCAGTATTTT. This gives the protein CASSQVGLAGVSTDTQYF.

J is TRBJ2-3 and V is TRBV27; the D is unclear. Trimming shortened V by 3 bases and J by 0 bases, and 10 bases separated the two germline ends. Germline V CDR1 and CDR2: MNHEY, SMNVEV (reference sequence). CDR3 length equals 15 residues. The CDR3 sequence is CASSLAVSSTDTQYF. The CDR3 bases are TGTGCCAGCAGTTTGGCAGTGTCTAGCACAGATACGCAGTATTTT.

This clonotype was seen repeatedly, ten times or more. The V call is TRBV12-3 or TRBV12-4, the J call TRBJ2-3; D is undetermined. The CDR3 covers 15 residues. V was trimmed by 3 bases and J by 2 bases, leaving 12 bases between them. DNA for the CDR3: TGTGCCAGCAGTTTCCAACTACCCAACACAGATACGCAGTATTTT. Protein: CASSFQLPNTDTQYF.

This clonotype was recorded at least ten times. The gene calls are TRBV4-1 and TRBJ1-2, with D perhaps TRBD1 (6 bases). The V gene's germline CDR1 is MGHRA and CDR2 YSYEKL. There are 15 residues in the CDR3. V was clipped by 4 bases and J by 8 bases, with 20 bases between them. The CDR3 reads CASSPLNLLGGGYTF. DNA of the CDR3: TGCGCCAGCAGCCCCCTGAACTTGTTAGGGGGGGGCTACACCTTC.

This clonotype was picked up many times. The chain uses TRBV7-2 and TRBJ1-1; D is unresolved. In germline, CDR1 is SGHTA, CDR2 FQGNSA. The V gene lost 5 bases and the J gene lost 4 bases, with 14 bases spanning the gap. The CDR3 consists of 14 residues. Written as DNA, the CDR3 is TGTGCCAGCAGCGTAGGGCTCTCGCCCACTGAAGCTTTCTTT. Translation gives CASSVGLSPTEAFF.

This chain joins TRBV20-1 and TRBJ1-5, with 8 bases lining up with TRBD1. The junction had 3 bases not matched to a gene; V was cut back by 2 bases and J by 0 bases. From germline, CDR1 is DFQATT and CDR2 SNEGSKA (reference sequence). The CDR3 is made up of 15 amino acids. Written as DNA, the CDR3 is TGCAGTGCTAGACTGACAGGGGATAGCAATCAGCCCCAGCATTTT. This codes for CSARLTGDSNQPQHF.

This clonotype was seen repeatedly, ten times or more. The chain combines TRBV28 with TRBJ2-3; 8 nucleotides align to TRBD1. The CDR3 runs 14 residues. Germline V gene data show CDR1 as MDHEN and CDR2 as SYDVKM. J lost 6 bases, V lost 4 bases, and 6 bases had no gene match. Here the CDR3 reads CASSSLDRGDTQYF. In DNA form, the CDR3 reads TGTGCCAGCAGTTCCCTTGACAGGGGCGATACGCAGTATTTT.

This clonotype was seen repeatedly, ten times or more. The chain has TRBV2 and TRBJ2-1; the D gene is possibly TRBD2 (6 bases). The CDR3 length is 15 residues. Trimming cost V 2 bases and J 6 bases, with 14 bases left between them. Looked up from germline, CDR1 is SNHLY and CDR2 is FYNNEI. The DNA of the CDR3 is TGTGCCAGCAGTGAACCGGAGGCCGGGGGCAATGAGCAGTTCTTC. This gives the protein CASSEPEAGGNEQFF. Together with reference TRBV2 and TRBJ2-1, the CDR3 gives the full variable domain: EPEVTQTPSHQVTQMGQEVILRCVPISNHLYFYWYRQILGQKVEFLVSFYNNEISEKSEIFDDQFSVERPDGSNFTLKIRSTKLEDSAMYFCASSEPEAGGNEQFFGPGTRLTVL.

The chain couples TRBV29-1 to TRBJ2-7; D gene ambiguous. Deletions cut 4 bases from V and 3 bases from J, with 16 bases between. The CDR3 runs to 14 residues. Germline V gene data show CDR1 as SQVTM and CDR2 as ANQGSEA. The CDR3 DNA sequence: TGCAGCGTTGTTAAAGAAGGCAGCCGCTACGAGCAGTACTTC. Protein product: CSVVKEGSRYEQYF.

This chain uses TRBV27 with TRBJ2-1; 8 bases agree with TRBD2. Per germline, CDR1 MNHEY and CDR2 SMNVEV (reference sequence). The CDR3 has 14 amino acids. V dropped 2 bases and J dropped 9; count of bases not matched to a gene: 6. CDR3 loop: CASSLMAGGLEQFF. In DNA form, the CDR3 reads TGTGCCAGCAGTTTAATGGCGGGGGGACTTGAGCAGTTCTTC.

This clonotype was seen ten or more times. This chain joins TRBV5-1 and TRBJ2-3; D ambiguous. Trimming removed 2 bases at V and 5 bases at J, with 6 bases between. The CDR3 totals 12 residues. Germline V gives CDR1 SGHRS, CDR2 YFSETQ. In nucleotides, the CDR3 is TGCGCCAGCAGCTTAGGGATAGATACGCAGTATTTT. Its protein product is CASSLGIDTQYF.

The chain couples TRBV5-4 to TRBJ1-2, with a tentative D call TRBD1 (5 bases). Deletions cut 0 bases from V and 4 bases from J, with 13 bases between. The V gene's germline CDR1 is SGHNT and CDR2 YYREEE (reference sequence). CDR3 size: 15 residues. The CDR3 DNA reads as TGTGCCAGCAGCTTGGATCCAGGGCCCGTCTATGGCTACACCTTC. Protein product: CASSLDPGPVYGYTF. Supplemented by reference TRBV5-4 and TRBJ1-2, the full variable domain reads ETGVTQSPTHLIKTRGQQVTLRCSSQSGHNTVSWYQQALGQGPQFIFQYYREEENGRGNFPPRFSGLQFPNYSSELNVNALELDDSALYLCASSLDPGPVYGYTFGSGTRLTVV.